The 18 T cell receptor beta chains below all came from one sample that was sequenced in a study of cytomegalovirus exposure and HLA in healthy donors. In the PCR, 60 Vbeta and 13 Jbeta primers were used. Generated by immunoSEQ multiplex PCR, the TCRdb table keeps only in-frame clones and is missing some. This sample has 130,000 or so clones, with roughly 88% found just once. Sequenced: PBMCs. The receptors were sampled from a woman under 30 in good health and CMV-seropositive.

The rearrangement joins TRBV7-8 to TRBJ2-7, with 8 bases lining up with TRBD2. The V and J ends lost 7 bases and 1 base, in that order; junction bases with no gene match: 6. This CDR3 is 14 amino acids long. The germline gives CDR1 SGHVS, CDR2 FQNEAQ. CDR3 protein: CASTSGGISYEQYF. The DNA for the CDR3 is TGTGCCAGCACCTCGGGGGGGATTTCCTACGAGCAGTACTTC.

The chain couples TRBV6-1 to TRBJ2-7; D gene ambiguous. Trimming took 4 bases from V and 0 from J, leaving 10 bases between them. The germline V gene encodes CDR1 MNHNS and CDR2 SASEGT. This CDR3 comprises 14 residues. CDR3 amino acids: CASSVVWASYEQYF. The CDR3 DNA follows: TGTGCCAGCAGTGTAGTGTGGGCCTCCTACGAGCAGTACTTC.

The chain carries TRBV7-6 and TRBJ2-1; 10 positions match TRBD2. Germline CDR1 reads SGHVS; CDR2 reads FNYEAQ. J gave up 9 bases and V 2 bases, and 7 bases lay outside the gene matches. This CDR3 comprises 15 residues. The CDR3 region is CASSLTAGGAGEQFF. In DNA, the CDR3 is TGTGCCAGCAGCTTAACAGCGGGGGGGGCGGGTGAGCAGTTCTTC.

The V call is TRBV10-1, the J call TRBJ1-4; 8 positions match TRBD1. V lost 5 bases to trimming and J lost 5 bases; unmatched junction nucleotides: 7. This CDR3 has 15 amino acids. The germline V gene encodes CDR1 WNHNN and CDR2 SYGVQD (reference sequence). The CDR3: CASSQGTGKNEKLFF. Here the CDR3 DNA reads TGCGCCAGCAGTCAAGGGACAGGCAAGAATGAAAAACTGTTTTTT.

This chain uses TRBV28 with TRBJ1-3; 10 bases agree with TRBD1. CDR3 length equals 17 residues. Germline V lookup: CDR1 MDHEN, CDR2 SYDVKM. J gave up 0 bases and V 6 bases, and 8 bases lay outside the gene matches. CDR3 nucleotides: TGTGCCAGCAGACCCGGGACAGGGGCCCCCTCTGGAAACACCATATATTTT. Translation gives CASRPGTGAPSGNTIYF.

This chain joins TRBV13 and TRBJ2-5; a possible D gene is TRBD2 (5 bases). TRBJ2-7 explains the end of the DNA better; the J call may be wrong. Germline values: CDR1 PRHDT, CDR2 FYEKMQ (reference sequence). This CDR3 is built from 16 residues. The CDR3 nucleotides are TGTGCCAGCAGCGCCGACTCCCCCGAGGGTTCCTACGAGCAGTACTTC. It specifies CASSADSPEGSYEQYF.

The V and J genes are TRBV12-5 and TRBJ2-5; 8 bases are a match to TRBD2. The CDR3 is made up of 15 amino acids. V shed 5 bases, J shed 5 bases, and the junction held 10 bases outside the gene matches. Germline CDR1 reads LGHNT; CDR2 reads FRNRAP. The CDR3 region has the DNA TGTGCTAGTGGTACCCGGGGGGGGGCGCGTGAGACCCAGTACTTC. This translates into CASGTRGGARETQYF.

The table lists this clone with a count of one. The rearrangement links TRBV6-5 to TRBJ1-1, with a possible D match to TRBD1 (6 bases). The germline gives CDR1 MNHEY, CDR2 SVGAGI. Trimming removed 4 bases at V and 6 bases at J, with 15 bases between. The CDR3 consists of 14 residues. CDR3 in DNA: TGTGCCAGCAGTTCCGCTCCGACAGGACCTGAAGCTTTCTTT. Translation: CASSSAPTGPEAFF.

The chain links TRBV25-1 to TRBJ1-1; TRBD1 matches at 8 bases. The CDR3 is 14 residues long. CDR1 and CDR2 (germline): MGHDK, SYGVNS. Trimming at V came to 4 bases and at J to 5 bases, leaving 6 bases not matched to a gene. CDR3 region: CASSGSGGATEAFF. The CDR3 DNA follows: TGTGCCAGCAGTGGTTCAGGGGGCGCGACTGAAGCTTTCTTT.

The gene calls are TRBV10-3 and TRBJ2-7; 10 bases fit TRBD1. The ends lost 3 bases at V and 3 bases at J; junction bases unmatched: 8. CDR1 and CDR2 from the germline V gene are ENHRY and SYGVKD. This CDR3 contains 16 residues. The chain's CDR3 is CAISDSGTGEGYEQYF. DNA of the CDR3: TGTGCCATCAGTGACTCCGGGACAGGGGAAGGCTACGAGCAGTACTTC.

This clone was recorded only once. The CDR3 DNA reads as TGTGCCAGCAGTTCCGCAGGGATTGCAGGAAACACCATATATTTT. Translating it yields CASSSAGIAGNTIYF. The chain employs TRBV28 and TRBJ1-3; tentatively, D is TRBD1 (5 bases). The germline CDR1 and CDR2 sequences are MDHEN and SYDVKM. Trimming stripped 4 bases from V and 4 bases from J, with 14 bases between. The CDR3 length is 15 residues.

The gene calls are TRBV7-7 and TRBJ1-6; D gene unclear. Trimming shortened V by 1 base and J by 0 bases, and 10 bases separated the two germline ends. The CDR3 has 17 amino acids. Germline-derived CDR1 and CDR2 are SSHAT and FNYEAQ (reference sequence). The CDR3 nucleotides read TGTGCCAGCAGCTTAGACCAAACTAGCTCCTATAATTCACCCCTCCACTTT. Protein sequence: CASSLDQTSSYNSPLHF.

There are a few counts of this clone. No DNA is shown, since the ends of the CDR3 on it are uncertain; the CDR3 is the one TCRdb lists. The CDR3 loop reads CASSLVGQGAAEFF. The V and J genes are TRBV7-8 and TRBJ2-1; the D call TRBD1 from the table was never checked on the DNA. CDR1 and CDR2 from the germline V gene are SGHVS and FQNEAQ. The CDR3 spans 14 residues, counting both ends.

The gene calls are TRBV19 and TRBJ1-1; 8 bases line up with TRBD1. Unmatched junction bases numbered 3, after V lost 3 bases and J lost 6 bases. This CDR3 has 13 amino acids. Germline lookup yields CDR1 LNHDA and CDR2 SQIVND (reference sequence). CDR3 DNA sequence: TGTGCCAGTAGTATGGGGACAGGCGCTGAAGCTTTCTTT. Translation: CASSMGTGAEAFF.

This chain links TRBV9 with TRBJ1-1, with TRBD1 matching 12 bases. The CDR3 spans 16 residues. CDR1 and CDR2 from the germline V gene are SGDLS and YYNGEE. V dropped 3 bases and J dropped 1; count of bases not matched to a gene: 4. The CDR3 sequence: CASSAGQGAENTEAFF. The CDR3 nucleotides read TGTGCCAGCAGCGCGGGACAGGGGGCGGAGAACACTGAAGCTTTCTTT.

The genes are TRBV27 and TRBJ2-7; TRBD1 matches 7 bases. Germline CDR1 reads MNHEY; CDR2 reads SMNVEV (reference sequence). This CDR3 has 13 amino acids. Losses at the gene ends were 7 bases for V and 0 bases for J; bases not matched to a gene: 3. The CDR3 loop reads CASKGQNSYEQYF. The CDR3 nucleotides read TGTGCCAGCAAGGGACAGAACTCCTACGAGCAGTACTTC.

The chain joins TRBV30 to TRBJ2-2; D call uncertain. This CDR3 spans 14 amino acids. V shed 8 bases and J shed 3 bases, with 16 bases lying between them. CDR1 GTSNPN and CDR2 SVGIG come from the germline V gene (reference sequence). DNA of the CDR3: TGTGCCCAGACCCGCAGGCGACACACCGGGGAGCTGTTTTTT. This sequence encodes CAQTRRRHTGELFF.

As concerns this clone: A junction boundary mismatches the germline segment, possibly from a read error. The rearrangement joins TRBV27 to TRBJ2-1, with D perhaps matching TRBD2 (7 bases). Germline V gene sequence: CDR1 MNHEY, CDR2 SMNVEV (reference sequence). This CDR3 is 14 amino acids long. The DNA for the CDR3 is TGTGCCAGCTGTTTAAGGGGGGGCTTGAATGAGCAGTTCTTC. Its translation: CASCLRGGLNEQFF.